A selection of T cell receptor beta chains follows, all from one sample in a study of T cells after posttransplantation cyclophosphamide. Clones were read by immunoSEQ multiplex PCR, and TCRdb kept only the in-frame ones, dropping some. The sample holds 1,500 to 2,000 clones, and no clone turns up only once. The source material was PBMCs, sampled about 400 days after allogeneic stem cell transplant with posttransplant cyclophosphamide. The source is a male patient between 60 and 69 years old who received an allogeneic stem cell transplant from an unrelated donor, was CMV-positive, and had acute and chronic GVHD. Some of these T cells may belong to the graft donor. The CDR3 runs from the conserved cysteine through the conserved F or W. Fields, in order: J gene, clone size, D gene, V gene, CDR3 DNA, CDR3 protein. The D gene is left open where the match is weak. Clone sizes are given selectively: once, few, many, or a class where the clone is expanded.

J gene: TRBJ2-2
clone size: medium-sized
D gene: NA
V gene: TRBV7-3
CDR3 DNA: TGTGCCAGCAGCTATCGAGTAGCGCCGAACACCGGGGAGCTGTTTTTT
CDR3 protein: CASSYRVAPNTGELFF

J gene: TRBJ2-1
clone size: few
D gene: TRBD2
V gene: TRBV27
CDR3 DNA: TGTGCCAGCAGTTCCCTCAGCGGGAGAGGATACAATGAGCAGTTCTTC
CDR3 protein: CASSSLSGRGYNEQFF

J gene: TRBJ2-1
clone size: medium-sized
D gene: NA
V gene: TRBV9
CDR3 DNA: TGTGCCAGCAGCGCTGATAGTTGGGGCTATGAGCAGTTCTTC
CDR3 protein: CASSADSWGYEQFF

J gene: TRBJ1-2
clone size: medium-sized
D gene: TRBD1
V gene: TRBV5-1
CDR3 DNA: TGCGCCAGCAGCTTAGGACAGGGGGTAAACTATGGCTACACCTTC
CDR3 protein: CASSLGQGVNYGYTF

J gene: TRBJ1-3
clone size: NA
D gene: TRBD1
V gene: TRBV29-1
CDR3 DNA: TGCAGCGTTTTTCAACCGGACAGGGGGTACGGAAACACCATATATTTT
CDR3 protein: CSVFQPDRGYGNTIYF

J gene: TRBJ1-1
clone size: few
D gene: NA
V gene: TRBV2
CDR3 DNA: TGTGCCAGCACCCCGGGTGATGGGACTGAAGCTTTCTTT
CDR3 protein: CASTPGDGTEAFF

J gene: TRBJ1-2
clone size: medium-sized
D gene: NA
V gene: TRBV15
CDR3 DNA: TGTGCCACCAGCAGAGATCTGGCAGGGGACTATGGCTACACCTTC
CDR3 protein: CATSRDLAGDYGYTF

J gene: TRBJ1-5
clone size: medium-sized
D gene: NA
V gene: TRBV30
CDR3 DNA: TGTGCCTGGAGTGTTAAAGGAGAGGGAAATCAGCCCCAGCATTTT
CDR3 protein: CAWSVKGEGNQPQHF

J gene: TRBJ2-1
clone size: medium-sized
D gene: TRBD2
V gene: TRBV5-4
CDR3 DNA: TGTGCCAGCAGCAGCGGGATTATAACAAATGAGCAGTTCTTC
CDR3 protein: CASSSGIITNEQFF

J gene: TRBJ1-4
clone size: few
D gene: NA
V gene: TRBV5-1
CDR3 DNA: TGCGCCAGCGCTAAGGAGGGCGGGACTAATGAAAAACTGTTTTTT
CDR3 protein: CASAKEGGTNEKLFF

J gene: TRBJ2-3
clone size: few
D gene: TRBD1
V gene: TRBV7-3
CDR3 DNA: TGTGCCAGCAGCAAGGGACAGACCACAGATACGCAGTATTTT
CDR3 protein: CASSKGQTTDTQYF

J gene: TRBJ2-2
clone size: few
D gene: NA
V gene: TRBV7-9
CDR3 DNA: TGTGCCAGCACCCTTAACAGGGCCGGGGAGCTGTTTTTT
CDR3 protein: CASTLNRAGELFF

J gene: TRBJ1-4
clone size: medium-sized
D gene: NA
V gene: TRBV6-6
CDR3 DNA: TGTGCCAGCAGGCGACAGTTACCAGCCTCCTATGAAAAACTGTTTTTT
CDR3 protein: CASRRQLPASYEKLFF

J gene: TRBJ2-1
clone size: large
D gene: TRBD2
V gene: TRBV4-2
CDR3 DNA: TGTGCCAGCAGCCAGGAGGGACTAGCGGGCAATGAGCAGTTCTTC
CDR3 protein: CASSQEGLAGNEQFF

J gene: TRBJ2-5
clone size: many
D gene: TRBD2
V gene: TRBV7-9
CDR3 DNA: TGTGCCAGCAGTTCCAGGACTAGCGGGACAGAGACCCAGTACTTC
CDR3 protein: CASSSRTSGTETQYF

J gene: TRBJ2-7
clone size: many
D gene: NA
V gene: TRBV11-1
CDR3 DNA: TGTGCCAGCAGCCCCCTCTCCTACGAGCAGTACTTC
CDR3 protein: CASSPLSYEQYF

J gene: TRBJ2-3
clone size: medium-sized
D gene: TRBD2
V gene: TRBV5-4
CDR3 DNA: TGTGCCAGCAGCGTTCCACCCCCCTATAGCGGGAGGGCCGGGGCAGATACGCAGTATTTT
CDR3 protein: CASSVPPPYSGRAGADTQYF

J gene: TRBJ1-1
clone size: medium-sized
D gene: NA
V gene: TRBV9
CDR3 DNA: TGTGCCAGCAGCGTTGGGGCTATGAACACTGAAGCTTTCTTT
CDR3 protein: CASSVGAMNTEAFF

J gene: TRBJ1-5
clone size: medium-sized
D gene: NA
V gene: TRBV15
CDR3 DNA: TGTGCCACCAGCAGAGAACTTCACGCACCGTATAGCAATCAGCCCCAGCATTTT
CDR3 protein: CATSRELHAPYSNQPQHF

J gene: TRBJ2-5
clone size: medium-sized
D gene: NA
V gene: TRBV7-3
CDR3 DNA: TGTGCCAGCAGCTCCGGAGCCATGGAGACCCAGTACTTC
CDR3 protein: CASSSGAMETQYF

J gene: TRBJ2-5
clone size: medium-sized
D gene: TRBD2
V gene: TRBV19
CDR3 DNA: TGTGCCAGTAGTTTACTAGCGGGAGGACCCCAAGAGACCCAGTACTTC
CDR3 protein: CASSLLAGGPQETQYF

J gene: TRBJ1-2
clone size: medium-sized
D gene: NA
V gene: TRBV5-1
CDR3 DNA: TGCGCCAGCAGCTTGGCAGGGGTAGGAGGCTACACCTTC
CDR3 protein: CASSLAGVGGYTF

J gene: TRBJ2-3
clone size: medium-sized
D gene: TRBD2
V gene: TRBV15
CDR3 DNA: TGTGCCACCGCCCCCCGTAGGGCGGGAGTCGGTACAGATACGCAGTATTTT
CDR3 protein: CATAPRRAGVGTDTQYF

J gene: TRBJ2-1
clone size: few
D gene: TRBD2
V gene: TRBV5-6
CDR3 DNA: TGTGCCAGCAGCTATACGGGAGGGCGGGTCTTC
CDR3 protein: CASSYTGGRVF